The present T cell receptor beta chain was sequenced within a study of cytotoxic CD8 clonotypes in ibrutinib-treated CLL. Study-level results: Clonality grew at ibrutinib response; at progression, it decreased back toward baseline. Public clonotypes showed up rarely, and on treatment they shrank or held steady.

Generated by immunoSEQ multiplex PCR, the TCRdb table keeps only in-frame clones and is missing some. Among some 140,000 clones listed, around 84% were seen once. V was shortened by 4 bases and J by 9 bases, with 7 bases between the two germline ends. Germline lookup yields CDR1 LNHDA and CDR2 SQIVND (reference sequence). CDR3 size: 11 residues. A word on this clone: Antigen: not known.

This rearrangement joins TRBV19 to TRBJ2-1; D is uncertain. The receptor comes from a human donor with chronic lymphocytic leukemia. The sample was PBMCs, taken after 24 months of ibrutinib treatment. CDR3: CASSKRSEQFF. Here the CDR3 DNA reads TGTGCCAGTAGTAAGAGATCTGAGCAGTTCTTC.